One sample yielded the 2 T cell receptor beta chains listed below, sequenced in a study of blood T cell repertoires in COVID-19. Profiled with immunoSEQ multiplex PCR; TCRdb holds only in-frame clones, not every one. The data show about 410,000 clones, over 75% seen once. Sequencing was carried out using peripheral blood. These TCRs come from a woman aged 40 to 55 with COVID-19, enrolled during active disease.

The gene calls are TRBV2 and TRBJ1-2; a weak D match, TRBD1 (6 bases). Germline V gene sequence: CDR1 SNHLY, CDR2 FYNNEI. The length of the CDR3 is 16 residues. Between the trimmed V and J ends, which lost 3 bases and 3 bases, there was a span of 17 bases. CDR3 sequence: CASSEGAALIHYGYTF. The CDR3 DNA follows: TGTGCCAGCAGTGAGGGGGCCGCCTTGATCCACTATGGCTACACCTTC. Full variable domain (outside the CDR3, taken from reference TRBV2 and TRBJ1-2): EPEVTQTPSHQVTQMGQEVILRCVPISNHLYFYWYRQILGQKVEFLVSFYNNEISEKSEIFDDQFSVERPDGSNFTLKIRSTKLEDSAMYFCASSEGAALIHYGYTFGSGTRLTVV.

CDR3 bases: TGTGCCAGCAGCTGGGGAGAGGCCGAGCAGTACTTC. Encoded protein: CASSWGEAEQYF. The V and J genes are TRBV13 and TRBJ2-7; weak D call: TRBD2 (5 bases). Germline V CDR1 and CDR2: PRHDT, FYEKMQ (reference sequence). Trimming removed 4 bases at V and 6 bases at J, with 10 bases between. There are 12 residues in the CDR3.